The 22 T cell receptor beta chains reported below all come from one sample, sequenced in a study of blood T cells in healthy people across ages (dated by TCRdb to between 2014 and 2017). The protocol used for the library was 5' RACE. The data were produced on an Illumina HiSeq 2500. A second PCR of about 7 to 12 cycles was run with a J-beta primer mix and a sample-barcoded 5' primer. TCRdb trimmed the raw reads at Q25, called clones with MiXCR and kept productive beta chains. When rows share a CDR3 protein, they turn into one entry using the most common DNA and genes. Across this sample there are about 1.4 million distinct CDR3 sequences, with around 55% seen only once. The top ten clonotypes cover about 6.7% of the sample. Sequenced: blood. The receptors come from a young man in good health.

Only a few counts were recorded for this clonotype. The chain carries TRBV7-9 and TRBJ1-5, with 9 positions matching TRBD1. After removal of 5 bases from V and 5 bases from J, the junction contained 7 bases not matched to a gene. Germline-derived CDR1 and CDR2 are SEHNR and FQNEAQ (reference sequence). This CDR3 contains 15 residues. CDR3 sequence (DNA): TGTGCCAGCAGCCCGGGGACAGGGATACATCAGCCCCAGCATTTT. Translation gives CASSPGTGIHQPQHF. Complete variable domain (other parts from reference TRBV7-9 and TRBJ1-5): DTGVSQNPRHKITKRGQNVTFRCDPISEHNRLYWYRQTLGQGPEFLTYFQNEAQLEKSRLLSDRFSAERPKGSFSTLEIQRTEQGDSAMYLCASSPGTGIHQPQHFGDGTRLSIL.

Note on this clonotype: The germline gene is not matched at one end of the junction; a read error may be the cause. The chain has TRBV7-7 and TRBJ2-7; D may be TRBD2 (5 bases). This CDR3 region has 15 residues. Germline CDR1 is SSHAT and CDR2 is FNYEAQ (reference sequence). Here the CDR3 reads CASRLSGRVSYEQYF. The CDR3 nucleotides are TGTGCTAGCAGATTATCGGGAAGGGTCTCCTACGAGCAGTACTTC.

V and J are TRBV29-1 and TRBJ2-3; D tentatively fits TRBD1 or TRBD2 (5 bases each). Germline V gives CDR1 SQVTM, CDR2 ANQGSEA. The length of the CDR3 is 13 residues. Trimming took 6 bases from V and 2 from J, leaving 12 bases between them. CDR3 loop: CSVLRGNTDTQYF. The DNA for the CDR3 is TGCAGCGTACTGAGGGGTAACACAGATACGCAGTATTTT.

The chain couples TRBV6-1 to TRBJ1-1; D remains ambiguous. Germline assignment: CDR1 MNHNS and CDR2 SASEGT. The CDR3 is 13 amino acids. The V end lost 3 bases, the J end lost 2 bases, and 7 bases lay between the germline ends. The CDR3 sequence: CASSEGINTEAFF. The DNA for the CDR3 is TGTGCCAGCAGTGAGGGGATAAACACTGAAGCTTTCTTT.

The rearrangement joins TRBV13 to TRBJ2-7, with TRBD1 matching 8 bases. After removal of 5 bases from V and 0 bases from J, the junction contained 6 bases not matched to a gene. CDR3 size: 15 residues. From germline, CDR1 is PRHDT and CDR2 FYEKMQ (reference sequence). CDR3 region: CASSPTGADSYEQYF. In DNA form, the CDR3 reads TGTGCCAGCAGCCCGACAGGGGCCGACTCCTACGAGCAGTACTTC.

This clonotype was seen once. The rearrangement uses TRBV6-2 or TRBV6-3 and TRBJ1-5, with D possibly matching TRBD1 (6 bases). Germline-derived CDR1 and CDR2 are MNHEY and SVGEGT. Trimming shortened V by 5 bases and J by 5 bases, and 13 bases separated the two germline ends. The CDR3 runs 14 residues. For the CDR3, the DNA is TGTGCCAGCAGTGCGCTACAGGGAGATCAGCCCCAGCATTTT. This codes for CASSALQGDQPQHF.

This clonotype was seen once. The chain uses TRBV2 and TRBJ1-5; TRBD1 is a possible D gene (6 bases). The CDR3 consists of 14 residues. The V end lost 6 bases, the J end lost 5 bases, and 14 bases lay between the germline ends. Germline V CDR1 and CDR2: SNHLY, FYNNEI. The CDR3 loop reads CASRRGGVDQPQHF. The CDR3 DNA reads as TGTGCCAGCAGAAGAGGGGGAGTTGATCAGCCCCAGCATTTT.

The genes are TRBV20-1 and TRBJ1-4; 7 nucleotides match TRBD1. Germline V gene lookup returns CDR1 DFQATT and CDR2 SNEGSKA (reference sequence). The CDR3 consists of 13 residues. V lost 3 bases, J lost 5 bases, and 3 bases stayed unmatched. This CDR3 is CSASQGGNEKLFF. The CDR3 DNA reads TGCAGTGCTAGTCAGGGGGGGAATGAAAAACTGTTTTTT.

Only a few counts were recorded for this clonotype. This rearrangement joins TRBV10-3 to TRBJ2-5; D is possibly TRBD1 (6 bases). Trimming took off 10 bases at V and 1 base at J, with 7 bases between the two ends. The germline V gene encodes CDR1 ENHRY and CDR2 SYGVKD. The CDR3 is made up of 11 amino acids. The CDR3 sequence is CATQGQETQYF. CDR3 nucleotides: TGTGCCACACAGGGCCAAGAGACCCAGTACTTC.

The V call is TRBV27, the J call TRBJ2-3; 14 nucleotides align to TRBD2. Germline V gene lookup returns CDR1 MNHEY and CDR2 SMNVEV (reference sequence). The CDR3 is made up of 15 amino acids. The trim removed 5 bases at V and 8 bases at J, leaving 6 bases unmatched. CDR3 nucleotides: TGTGCCAGCAGTCTGACTAGCGGGGGGGCAGCTACGCAGTATTTT. It codes for CASSLTSGGAATQYF.

This chain links TRBV5-4 with TRBJ2-1; D call uncertain. Trimming left V 4 bases short and J 6 bases short, with 14 bases between. Germline CDR1 SGHNT, CDR2 YYREEE (reference sequence). CDR3 length: 14 amino acids. The CDR3 sequence: CASSKGRFPNEQFF. DNA of the CDR3: TGTGCCAGCAGCAAAGGACGGTTTCCCAATGAGCAGTTCTTC.

The chain employs TRBV20-1 and TRBJ2-1; TRBD2 might be the D (5 bases). This CDR3 is built from 13 residues. V lost 4 bases and J 12 bases, leaving 19 bases between the germline ends. Germline V lookup: CDR1 DFQATT, CDR2 SNEGSKA (reference sequence). The CDR3 sequence: CSATLEAYWGQFF. The CDR3 nucleotides are TGCAGTGCTACACTAGAGGCCTATTGGGGGCAGTTCTTC.

The chain recombines TRBV20-1 with TRBJ1-6; TRBD1 matches at 8 bases. Per germline, CDR1 DFQATT and CDR2 SNEGSKA (reference sequence). J gave up 0 bases and V 5 bases, and 3 bases lay outside the gene matches. The CDR3 is made up of 15 amino acids. CDR3 nucleotides: TGCAGTGCTTTCGACAGGGGCTCCTATAATTCACCCCTCCACTTT. Amino acid sequence: CSAFDRGSYNSPLHF.

This clonotype has only a few counts. The chain links TRBV6-2 or TRBV6-3 to TRBJ1-2, with no clear D. Per germline, CDR1 MNHEY and CDR2 SVGEGT. This CDR3 region has 12 residues. V was clipped by 2 bases and J by 6 bases, with 7 bases between them. The DNA for the CDR3 is TGTGCCAGCAGTTACCCCAGCGATGGCTACACCTTC. Translating gives CASSYPSDGYTF.

This chain connects TRBV29-1 to TRBJ1-2, with a tentative D call TRBD1 (6 bases). The CDR3 is 13 amino acids. Trimming stripped 3 bases from V and 4 bases from J, with 12 bases between. The germline V gene encodes CDR1 SQVTM and CDR2 ANQGSEA. CDR3 DNA sequence: TGCAGCGTTGATGAGGGGGGGGCCTATGGCTACACCTTC. Its protein is CSVDEGGAYGYTF.

The chain has TRBV14 and TRBJ2-1, with 9 bases aligning to TRBD1. Germline V gives CDR1 SGHDN, CDR2 FVKESK. The length of the CDR3 is 16 residues. J was trimmed by 8 bases and V by 1 base; bases with no gene match: 9. This chain's CDR3 is CASSQVGQGRVDEQFF. CDR3 sequence (DNA): TGTGCCAGCAGCCAAGTCGGACAGGGGAGGGTGGATGAGCAGTTCTTC.

This clonotype came up once. The junction shows a germline mismatch at one end, possibly a read error. The chain is built from TRBV7-7 and TRBJ2-3; 8 bases map to TRBD2. The CDR3 totals 16 residues. Germline V gives CDR1 SSHAT, CDR2 FNYEAQ (reference sequence). The CDR3 region is CASSLGTGGPSDTQYF. The CDR3 coding sequence is TGTGCTAGCAGCTTAGGAACGGGGGGGCCTTCCGATACGCAGTATTTT.

CDR3 in DNA: TGCAGTGCTAACAGGGGGCCCTACGAGCAGTACTTC. Translation gives CSANRGPYEQYF. The V call is TRBV20-1, the J call TRBJ2-7, with 9 bases matching TRBD1. The CDR3 contains 12 residues. Losses at the gene ends were 4 bases for V and 2 bases for J; bases not matched to a gene: 0. Germline loops: CDR1 DFQATT, CDR2 SNEGSKA (reference sequence).

The chain uses TRBV6-5 and TRBJ2-1; 10 bases match TRBD2. The J call may be incorrect, as the DNA end agrees better with TRBJ2-7. CDR1 is MNHEY, CDR2 SVGAGI, per germline. The CDR3 consists of 15 residues. The CDR3 sequence is CASSQTSGVYNEQYF. CDR3 nucleotide sequence: TGTGCCAGCAGCCAAACTAGCGGGGTGTACAATGAGCAGTACTTC.

The V call is TRBV5-1, the J call TRBJ1-1; 9 nucleotides agree with TRBD1. Germline V CDR1 and CDR2: SGHRS, YFSETQ. This CDR3 has 14 residues. V gave up 4 bases and J gave up 3 bases; unmatched junction bases: 4. The CDR3 bases are TGCGCCAGCAGCACCGGACAGGGGTACACTGAAGCTTTCTTT. Encoded protein: CASSTGQGYTEAFF.

This clonotype was recorded only once. One junction end disagrees with the germline gene, perhaps due to a read error. The chain employs TRBV28 and TRBJ2-5, with 10 bases lining up with TRBD2. The CDR3 contains 16 residues. Germline V gives CDR1 MDHEN, CDR2 SYDVKM. CDR3 nucleotide sequence: TGTGCCAGCAGTTCCCTAGCGGGGGCGACTAGCGAGACTCAGTACTTC. Translated: CASSSLAGATSETQYF.

V gene TRBV12-3 or TRBV12-4 combines with J gene TRBJ2-3; TRBD2 agrees at 12 bases. V lost 5 bases to trimming and J lost 2 bases; unmatched junction nucleotides: 8. This CDR3 comprises 17 residues. CDR3: CASSAGGLAGLTDTQYF. The CDR3 coding sequence is TGTGCCAGCAGTGCCGGTGGACTAGCGGGGCTCACAGATACGCAGTATTTT.